A selection of T cell receptor beta chains follows, all from one sample in a study of post-analysis software for immune sequencing data. MiXCR was run by TCRdb on the PCR reads, yielding one entry per CDR3 protein. In the table there are approximately 630,000 distinct CDR3 sequences, approximately 60% of which are singletons. The sample taken for sequencing was blood. The receptors derive from a girl aged 2-10 years with multiple sclerosis. Each CDR3 is given with its conserved first and last residue. The D gene is left open where the match is weak. Size tells how often a clone was seen (once, few, many) or the class of an expanded clone, and some rows leave it out.

D,J,size,V,DNA,CDR3
TRBD1,TRBJ2-1,.,TRBV7-9,TGTGCCAGCAGGCGGGACAGGGGATCCAATGAGCAGTTCTTC,CASRRDRGSNEQFF
.,TRBJ2-1,.,TRBV6-2/TRBV6-3,TGTGCCAGCAGCCCCCGGGGGAACAATGAGCAGTTCTTC,CASSPRGNNEQFF
.,TRBJ2-2,.,TRBV20-1,TGCAGTGCTAGGGAGGACACTGTCACCGGGGAGCTGTTTTTT,CSAREDTVTGELFF
.,TRBJ2-1,.,TRBV18,TGTGCCAGCTCACCACCTTCATCGGGGATGTCACGGGAGCAGTTCTTC,CASSPPSSGMSREQFF
.,TRBJ2-1,.,TRBV20-1,TGCAGTGCTAGGTCTTTGGACGGTAGCTCCTACAATGAGCAGTTCTTC,CSARSLDGSSYNEQFF
.,TRBJ2-3,.,TRBV7-2,TGTGCCAGCACCAAAGAGAAGGAGAAGGGGGCGCAGTATTTT,CASTKEKEKGAQYF
TRBD2,TRBJ2-7,.,TRBV6-6,TGTGCCAGCAGTTACGAGGGAGCGGGGATATTATACGAGCAGTACTTC,CASSYEGAGILYEQYF
.,TRBJ2-3,few,TRBV2,TGTGCCAGCAGTGGTTCATTCGGGACAGATACGCAGTATTTT,CASSGSFGTDTQYF
.,TRBJ2-1,.,TRBV20-1,TGCAGTGCTAGAGACGAGCGGCTCTACAATGAGCAGTTCTTC,CSARDERLYNEQFF
.,TRBJ1-5,.,TRBV6-2/TRBV6-3,TGTGCCAGCAGTTACCCAGCTGACAGAAGGGGAATTAATAGCAATCAGCCCCAGCATTTT,CASSYPADRRGINSNQPQHF
TRBD2,TRBJ2-3,.,TRBV6-1,TGTGCCAGCAGTTCGCGGGGGGGCACAGATGCGCAGTATTTT,CASSSRGGTDAQYF
TRBD1,TRBJ1-5,.,TRBV12-3/TRBV12-4,TGTGCCAGCAGTTCCCAGGGGGATCGGCCCCAGCATTTT,CASSSQGDRPQHF
TRBD1,TRBJ2-5,few,TRBV6-5,TGTGCCAGCAGTTACACCGGGACAGAAGAGACCCAGTACTTC,CASSYTGTEETQYF
TRBD2,TRBJ2-3,.,TRBV20-1,TGCAGTGCTCGGGGGACTAGCGGGGGAGGCCTCACAGATACGCAGTATTTT,CSARGTSGGGLTDTQYF
.,TRBJ2-1,few,TRBV7-3,TGTGCCAGCAGCTTAAGCCCAGTATTAAATGAGCAGTTCTTC,CASSLSPVLNEQFF
TRBD1,TRBJ1-1,.,TRBV5-1,TGCGCCAGCAGCTTTCCCGGGACAGGGGATAACACTGAAGCTTTCTTT,CASSFPGTGDNTEAFF
TRBD1,TRBJ1-6,few,TRBV5-6,TGTGCCAGCAGCTTGGGTGCAGGGGGCGCGCATTCACCCCTCCACTTT,CASSLGAGGAHSPLHF
TRBD1,TRBJ2-3,.,TRBV24-1,TGTGCCACCAGTGATAGGACAGGGGTCGACACAGATACGCAGTATTTT,CATSDRTGVDTDTQYF
.,TRBJ2-1,.,TRBV6-5,TGTGCCAGCAGATTAAGGAGTGGTGGAGGCGGCAGGAAAAATGAGCAGTTCTTC,CASRLRSGGGGRKNEQFF
TRBD2,TRBJ2-3,.,TRBV20-1,TGCAGTGCTAGAGAATCGGGGGGGGCCACAGATACGCAGTATTTT,CSARESGGATDTQYF
TRBD1,TRBJ1-5,.,TRBV6-2/TRBV6-3,TGTGCCAGCAGCCACGGACAGGGGCGAACTCGCGGTCAGCCCCAGCATTTT,CASSHGQGRTRGQPQHF
.,TRBJ1-5,.,TRBV20-1,TGCAGTGCTAGCGTGCGGCTCGGAATTGGCAATCAGCCCCAGCATTTT,CSASVRLGIGNQPQHF
.,TRBJ2-1,few,TRBV5-1,TGCGCCAGCAGCCCTTGGGACTCCACGGGGGATGAGCAGTTCTTC,CASSPWDSTGDEQFF
TRBD1,TRBJ2-7,.,TRBV15,TGTGCCACCAGCACCACCGGACAGGGCCAGAACGAGCAGTACTTC,CATSTTGQGQNEQYF
TRBD2,TRBJ2-7,few,TRBV3-1,TGTGCCAGCAGCCCACTAGCGGGAGGCGGCGAGCAGTACTTC,CASSPLAGGGEQYF
.,TRBJ2-7,.,TRBV29-1,TGCAGCGTCAGGGAACAGGGTGGTGGCGAGCAGTACTTC,CSVREQGGGEQYF
.,TRBJ1-5,.,TRBV9,TGTGCCAGCAGCGTAGATGCGGGTTTTTACAATCAGCCCCAGCATTTT,CASSVDAGFYNQPQHF
TRBD2,TRBJ2-7,.,TRBV6-1,TGTGCCAGCGCGGGAGGACGCCTTAGCTCCTACGAGCAGTACTTC,CASAGGRLSSYEQYF
.,TRBJ2-1,.,TRBV20-1,TGCAGTGCTGAGACTTTTAATGAGCAGTTCTTC,CSAETFNEQFF
.,TRBJ1-1,.,TRBV20-1,TGCAGTGCTGTAGCTCCAGGGAACACTGAAGCTTTCTTT,CSAVAPGNTEAFF
TRBD2,TRBJ2-7,.,TRBV6-2/TRBV6-3,TGTGCCAGCAGTCTTGCGGGGGTCAACGAGCAGTACTTC,CASSLAGVNEQYF
.,TRBJ2-3,.,TRBV20-1,TGCAGTGCTAGCAGCGGCGGGACAGCTAGAGATACGCAGTATTTT,CSASSGGTARDTQYF
.,TRBJ1-6,.,TRBV2,TGTGCCAGCAGTGAACAGGGACCTTCGCCCCTCCACTTT,CASSEQGPSPLHF
.,TRBJ2-5,few,TRBV6-2/TRBV6-3,TGTGCCATCTCAGAAAGGCGGCTCCAAGAGACCCAGTACTTC,CAISERRLQETQYF
.,TRBJ1-4,.,TRBV5-6,TGTGCCAGCAGCTTGCTCAGGGGCGAGGATGGGGAACTGTTTTTT,CASSLLRGEDGELFF
TRBD1,TRBJ2-5,.,TRBV28,TGTGCCAGCAGTTGGGACAGTACAGAGACCCAGTACTTC,CASSWDSTETQYF
TRBD2,TRBJ2-1,.,TRBV6-5,TGTGCCAGCGGCCCCAGCGGGAGTTCCTACAATGAGCAGTTCTTC,CASGPSGSSYNEQFF
.,TRBJ2-3,once,TRBV4-3,TGCGCCAGCAGCCAGTGGGCTAGAGGACCGTTATTCACAGATACGCAGTATTTT,CASSQWARGPLFTDTQYF
TRBD2,TRBJ2-3,.,TRBV14,TGTGCCAGCAGCCCCGGACGGCCCTCACTAGCGGGGGGTCCCACAGATACGCAGTATTTT,CASSPGRPSLAGGPTDTQYF
.,TRBJ1-1,.,TRBV20-1,TGCAGTGCTAGCCCACAGGGATCTGGGAGCACTGAAGCTTTCTTT,CSASPQGSGSTEAFF
.,TRBJ2-5,.,TRBV10-3,TGTGCCATCGCAGGTAACCAAGAGACCCAGTACTTC,CAIAGNQETQYF
TRBD2,TRBJ2-7,.,TRBV7-8,TGTGCCAGCAGCTTGTTTCCGCGCGGGAGGAGCTCCTACGAGCAGTACTTC,CASSLFPRGRSSYEQYF
TRBD1,TRBJ1-2,once,TRBV5-6,TGTGCCAGCAGCACCGGGACAGGGAACTATGGCTACACCTTC,CASSTGTGNYGYTF
.,TRBJ2-5,few,TRBV24-1,TGTGCCACCAGTGATTCCGACAGGCGAGACCTCCAAGAGACCCAGTACTTC,CATSDSDRRDLQETQYF
.,TRBJ2-3,.,TRBV3-1,TGTGCCAGCAGCCAAGATCAAAATGAGTTATGGAGGCAGTATTTT,CASSQDQNELWRQYF
.,TRBJ1-2,.,TRBV7-2,TGTGCCAGCAGCGGCAGGGAATCCCGTCTAGGCTACACCTTC,CASSGRESRLGYTF
.,TRBJ2-5,few,TRBV12-3/TRBV12-4,TGTGCCAGCAGTGACCGGGGGCGCAAGACCACCCAGTACTTC,CASSDRGRKTTQYF
.,TRBJ2-7,few,TRBV20-1,TGCAGTGCTAGACCCCAACTAGCCCCCTACGAGCAGTACTTC,CSARPQLAPYEQYF
.,TRBJ1-2,.,TRBV20-1,TGCAGTGCGGGCGCCGGTGATGGCGGCTACACCTTC,CSAGAGDGGYTF
TRBD1,TRBJ2-1,.,TRBV4-3,TGCGCCAGCAGCCAAACCGACAGGGGGGTCAACGATGAGCAGTTCTTC,CASSQTDRGVNDEQFF
.,TRBJ2-2,.,TRBV20-1,TGCAGTGCTAGGGGTCAGAGGACGAACACCGGGGAGCTGTTTTTT,CSARGQRTNTGELFF
.,TRBJ1-2,few,TRBV12-3/TRBV12-4,TGTGCCAGCAGTTTAAGTACGCTCCGTAACTATGGCTACACCTTC,CASSLSTLRNYGYTF
.,TRBJ2-1,once,TRBV29-1,TGCAGCGTTCTGGCCAGGGGGGCCTACAATGAGCAGTTCTTC,CSVLARGAYNEQFF
TRBD1,TRBJ2-3,few,TRBV11-2,TGTGCCAGCAGCTTATTAGGGGGCGGCACAGATACGCAGTATTTT,CASSLLGGGTDTQYF
.,TRBJ2-5,.,TRBV3-1,TGTGCCAGCAGCCAAGAAAGATGGCAACAAGAGACCCAGTACTTC,CASSQERWQQETQYF
.,TRBJ1-5,few,TRBV7-2,TGTGCCAGCAGCTTAGCCAGGGATCAGCCCCAGCATTTT,CASSLARDQPQHF
.,TRBJ1-2,few,TRBV20-1,TGCAGTGCTAGAGATCGGGTTTCGGATGGCTACACCTTC,CSARDRVSDGYTF